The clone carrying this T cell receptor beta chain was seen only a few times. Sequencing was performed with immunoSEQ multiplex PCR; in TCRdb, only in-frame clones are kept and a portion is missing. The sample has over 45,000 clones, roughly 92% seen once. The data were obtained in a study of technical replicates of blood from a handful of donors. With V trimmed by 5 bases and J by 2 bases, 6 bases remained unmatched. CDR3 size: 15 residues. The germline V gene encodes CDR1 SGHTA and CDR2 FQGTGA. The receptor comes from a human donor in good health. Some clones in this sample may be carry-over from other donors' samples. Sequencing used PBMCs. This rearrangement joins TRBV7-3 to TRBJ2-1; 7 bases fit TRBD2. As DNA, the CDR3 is TGTGCCAGCAGCGTAAGCGGGATGGCCTACAATGAGCAGTTCTTC. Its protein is CASSVSGMAYNEQFF.